This TCR beta chain was sequenced during a study of T cell responses to AZD1222 COVID-19 vaccine. Overall study results and limits: Donors skewed white British and female; clonal diversity was possibly underestimated. The repertoires were collected only after the peak T cell response. Recipients of two AZD1222 doses showed rising Spike-specific TCR breadth and depth.

Pooling of second doses given at about 4 or about 12 weeks was done. A few counts support this clone. The target antigen is unknown. Assay used: immunoSEQ multiplex PCR; TCRdb lists only in-frame clones, some missing. Found here are approximately 93,000 clones, 89% of them singletons; the top ten hold under 5.5%. CDR1 is LGHNA and CDR2 is YNFKEQ in the germline V gene. V was clipped by 0 bases and J by 6 bases, with 9 bases between them. The CDR3 is 14 amino acids. J is TRBJ2-4 and V is TRBV4-2, with TRBD2 as a possible D gene (6 bases). Material: peripheral blood, obtained 28 days after the second AZD1222 dose. This TCR derives from an adult who received the AZD1222 COVID-19 vaccine. Here the CDR3 DNA reads TGTGCCAGCAGCCAAGATAGGGGAGGAAACATTCAGTACTTC. It specifies CASSQDRGGNIQYF.